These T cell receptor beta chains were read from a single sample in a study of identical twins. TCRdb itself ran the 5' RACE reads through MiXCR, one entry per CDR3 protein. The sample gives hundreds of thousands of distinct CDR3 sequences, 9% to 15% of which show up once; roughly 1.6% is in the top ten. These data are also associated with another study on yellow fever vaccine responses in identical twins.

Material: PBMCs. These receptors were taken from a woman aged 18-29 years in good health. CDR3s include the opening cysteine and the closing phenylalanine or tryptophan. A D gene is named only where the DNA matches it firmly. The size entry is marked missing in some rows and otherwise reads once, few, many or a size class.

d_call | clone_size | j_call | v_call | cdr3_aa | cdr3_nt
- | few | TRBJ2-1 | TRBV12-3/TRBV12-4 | CASTWGNEQFF | TGTGCCAGCACCTGGGGCAATGAGCAGTTCTTC
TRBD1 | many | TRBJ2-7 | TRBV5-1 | CASSLEGQGVHEQYF | TGCGCCAGCAGCTTGGAGGGACAGGGCGTCCACGAGCAGTACTTC
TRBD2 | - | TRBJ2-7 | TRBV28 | CASDSGSYEQYF | TGTGCCAGCGACAGCGGGAGTTACGAGCAGTACTTC
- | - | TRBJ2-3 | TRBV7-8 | CASSRNSDLMAGDTQYF | TGTGCCAGCAGCAGGAATTCGGACCTAATGGCGGGAGATACGCAGTATTTT
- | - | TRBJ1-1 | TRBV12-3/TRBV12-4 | CASSSSRTTLHAFF | TGTGCCAGCAGTTCAAGTCGGACTACCCTTCATGCTTTCTTT
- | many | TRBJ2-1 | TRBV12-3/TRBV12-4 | CASSLKQVGEQFF | TGTGCCAGCAGTTTGAAACAGGTCGGTGAGCAGTTCTTC
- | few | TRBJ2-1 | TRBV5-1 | CASSLGGSGNNEQFF | TGCGCCAGCAGCTTGGGGGGGTCCGGGAACAATGAGCAGTTCTTC
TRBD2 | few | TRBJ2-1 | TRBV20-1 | CSAIPGTSGNNEQFF | TGCAGTGCCATTCCAGGGACTAGCGGAAACAATGAGCAGTTCTTC
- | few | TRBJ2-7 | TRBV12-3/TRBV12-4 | CASSLAGGTVEQYF | TGTGCCAGCAGTTTAGCGGGCGGGACGGTCGAGCAGTACTTC
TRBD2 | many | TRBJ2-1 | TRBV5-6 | CASSLESGRTYNEQFF | TGTGCCAGCAGCTTGGAATCCGGGAGGACCTACAATGAGCAGTTCTTC
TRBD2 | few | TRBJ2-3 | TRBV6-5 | CASSYSEREWADTQYF | TGTGCCAGCAGTTACTCGGAGCGGGAATGGGCAGATACGCAGTATTTT
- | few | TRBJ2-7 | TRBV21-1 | CASSKARDRCYEQYF | TGTGCCAGCAGCAAAGCACGGGACAGATGCTACGAGCAGTACTTC
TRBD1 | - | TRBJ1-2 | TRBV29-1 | CSVEGGQNGYTF | TGCAGCGTTGAAGGGGGACAGAATGGCTACACCTTC
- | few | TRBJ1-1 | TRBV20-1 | CSATRVPEAFF | TGCAGTGCTACCAGGGTCCCTGAAGCTTTCTTT
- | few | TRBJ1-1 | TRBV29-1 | CSVHRRLSNTEAFF | TGCAGCGTTCATAGACGACTATCGAACACTGAAGCTTTCTTT
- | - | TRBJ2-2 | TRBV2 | CASSDPGKNTGELFF | TGTGCCAGCAGTGATCCTGGAAAGAACACCGGGGAGCTGTTTTTT
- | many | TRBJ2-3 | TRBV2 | CASSAAGDTQYF | TGTGCCAGCAGTGCCGCTGGAGATACGCAGTATTTT
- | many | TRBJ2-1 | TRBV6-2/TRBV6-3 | CASSRRQYSYNEQFF | TGTGCCAGCAGTCGAAGACAGTACTCCTACAATGAGCAGTTCTTC
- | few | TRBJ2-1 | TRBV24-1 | CATSEPGRYNEQFF | TGTGCCACCAGTGAACCAGGACGGTACAATGAGCAGTTCTTC
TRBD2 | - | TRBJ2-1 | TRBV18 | CASSPLLAGNYNEQFF | TGTGCCAGCTCACCATTACTAGCGGGAAACTACAATGAGCAGTTCTTC
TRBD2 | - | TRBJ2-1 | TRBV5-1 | CASSLERGGINNEQFF | TGCGCCAGCAGCTTGGAACGGGGGGGCATTAACAATGAGCAGTTCTTC
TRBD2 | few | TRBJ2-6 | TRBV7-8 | CASSFRSRGEGLHGANVLTF | TGTGCCAGCAGCTTTAGGTCCCGTGGGGAGGGACTCCACGGGGCCAACGTCCTGACTTTC
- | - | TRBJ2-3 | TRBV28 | CASSFPGANTDTQYF | TGTGCCAGCAGTTTCCCAGGAGCAAACACAGATACGCAGTATTTT
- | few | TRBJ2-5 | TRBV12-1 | CASSSPQGSGALRETQYF | TGTGCCAGCAGCTCCCCCCAGGGTAGTGGGGCTTTACGAGAGACCCAGTACTTC
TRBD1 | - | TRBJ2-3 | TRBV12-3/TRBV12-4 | CASSLLVVGQGAIDTQYF | TGTGCCAGCAGTTTGTTGGTCGTTGGGCAGGGGGCGATAGATACGCAGTATTTT
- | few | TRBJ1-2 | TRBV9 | CASEEDGYTF | TGTGCCAGCGAGGAGGATGGCTACACCTTC
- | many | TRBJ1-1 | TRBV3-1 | CASSQDQWNTEAFF | TGTGCCAGCAGCCAAGATCAGTGGAACACTGAAGCTTTCTTT
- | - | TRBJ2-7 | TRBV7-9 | CASSSPLVAGKFDEQYF | TGTGCCAGCAGCTCACCGCTGGTGGCGGGGAAGTTCGACGAGCAGTACTTC
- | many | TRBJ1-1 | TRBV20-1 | CSATRGGGTEAFF | TGCAGTGCAACCAGGGGAGGTGGCACTGAAGCTTTCTTT